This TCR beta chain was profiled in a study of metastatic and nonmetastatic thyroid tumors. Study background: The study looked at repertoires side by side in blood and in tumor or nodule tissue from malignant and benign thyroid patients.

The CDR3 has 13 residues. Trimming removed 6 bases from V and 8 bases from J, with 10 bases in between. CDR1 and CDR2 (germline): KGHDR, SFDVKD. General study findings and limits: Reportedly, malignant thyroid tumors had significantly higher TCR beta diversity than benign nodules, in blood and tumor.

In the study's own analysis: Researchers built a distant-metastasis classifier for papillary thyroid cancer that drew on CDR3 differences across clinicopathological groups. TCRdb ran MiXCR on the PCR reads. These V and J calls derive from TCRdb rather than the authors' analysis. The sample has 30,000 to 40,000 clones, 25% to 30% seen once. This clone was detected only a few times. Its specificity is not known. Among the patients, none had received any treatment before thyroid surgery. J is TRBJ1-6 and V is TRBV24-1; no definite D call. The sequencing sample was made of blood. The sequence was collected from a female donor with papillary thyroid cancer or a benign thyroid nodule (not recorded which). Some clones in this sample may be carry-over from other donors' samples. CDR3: CATSLGNDSPLHF. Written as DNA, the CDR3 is TGTGCCACCAGTCTGGGTAACGATTCACCCCTCCACTTT.